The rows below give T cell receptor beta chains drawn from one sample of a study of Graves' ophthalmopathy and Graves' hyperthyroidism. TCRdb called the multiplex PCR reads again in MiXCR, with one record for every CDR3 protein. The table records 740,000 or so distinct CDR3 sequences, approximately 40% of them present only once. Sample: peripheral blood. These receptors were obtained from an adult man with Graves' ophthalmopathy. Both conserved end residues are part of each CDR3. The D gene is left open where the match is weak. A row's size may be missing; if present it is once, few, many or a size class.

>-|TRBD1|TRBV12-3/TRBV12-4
CASSLGQGTGGNTIYF
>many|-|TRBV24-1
CATSRDGKNEKLFF
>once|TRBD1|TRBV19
CASSIRDSSSYEQYF
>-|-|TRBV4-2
CASTRGDGYTF
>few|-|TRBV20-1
CSASRRSGYTF
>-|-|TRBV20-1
CSARDWAGEDGGTQYF
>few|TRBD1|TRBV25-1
CASTLTGVGGELFF
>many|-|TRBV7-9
CASRRAQGLHYGYTF
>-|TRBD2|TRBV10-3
CAISEGLAGGMETQYF
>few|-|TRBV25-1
CASSQIKTANTEAFF
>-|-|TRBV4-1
CASSQDGAAGSTGELFF
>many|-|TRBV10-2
CASSESGWGRGSGYTF
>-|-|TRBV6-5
CASSYDPVPGNTIYF
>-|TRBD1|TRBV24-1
CATSDLPGTGTGELFF
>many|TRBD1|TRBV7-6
CASTTGGQGGFHQPQHF
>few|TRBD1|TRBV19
CASRQQGAILSFGYTF
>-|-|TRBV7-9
CASSQDAGADSTEAFF
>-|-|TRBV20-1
CSARPGPGGGYTF
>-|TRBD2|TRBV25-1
CASSYLPGTSGEQYF
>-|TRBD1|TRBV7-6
CASIPSPGQGGTQYF
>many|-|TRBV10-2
CASSVFRDQETQYF
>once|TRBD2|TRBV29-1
CSVARTSGRTIYEQYF
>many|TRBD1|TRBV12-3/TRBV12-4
CASSLDEGADTIYF
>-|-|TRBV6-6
CASSYSAVGYGYTF
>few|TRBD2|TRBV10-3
CAISESTGRDEQYF
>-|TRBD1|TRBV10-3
CAISDPDRGTYEQYF
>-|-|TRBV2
CASSGTVGGIKRNTEAFF
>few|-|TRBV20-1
CSARWDPGQPQHF
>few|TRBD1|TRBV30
CACMWTGTETQYF
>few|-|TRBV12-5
CASGFRAHGNTIYF
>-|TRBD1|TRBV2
CASRPDREATEAFF
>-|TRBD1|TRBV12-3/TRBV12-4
CASSADRSHYGYTF
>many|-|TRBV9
CASSVDSGPNQPQHF
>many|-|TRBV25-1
CASSEFYSNQPQHF